This T cell receptor beta chain originates from a study of neurological immune-mediated disorders. Where libraries were unsorted, they were derived from 2 million PBMCs stored at -80 degrees C. This CDR3 spans 16 amino acids. Germline values: CDR1 SNHLY, CDR2 FYNNEI. A few counts support this clonotype. This sequence may be a read error, since a much larger clone differs from it by one base. MiXCR, applied by TCRdb to the 5' RACE reads, yields one record per CDR3 protein. The sample carries tens of thousands of distinct CDR3 sequences, around 4% recorded once. The gene calls are TRBV2 and TRBJ2-6, with 7 bases matching TRBD1. What was sequenced was PBMCs. The sequence was collected from a man aged 45 to 65 with multiple sclerosis. CDR3 protein: CASRPIRGSGAKVLTF. As DNA, the CDR3 is TGTGCCAGCAGGCCTATCAGGGGGTCTGGGGCCAAAGTCCTGACTTTC.